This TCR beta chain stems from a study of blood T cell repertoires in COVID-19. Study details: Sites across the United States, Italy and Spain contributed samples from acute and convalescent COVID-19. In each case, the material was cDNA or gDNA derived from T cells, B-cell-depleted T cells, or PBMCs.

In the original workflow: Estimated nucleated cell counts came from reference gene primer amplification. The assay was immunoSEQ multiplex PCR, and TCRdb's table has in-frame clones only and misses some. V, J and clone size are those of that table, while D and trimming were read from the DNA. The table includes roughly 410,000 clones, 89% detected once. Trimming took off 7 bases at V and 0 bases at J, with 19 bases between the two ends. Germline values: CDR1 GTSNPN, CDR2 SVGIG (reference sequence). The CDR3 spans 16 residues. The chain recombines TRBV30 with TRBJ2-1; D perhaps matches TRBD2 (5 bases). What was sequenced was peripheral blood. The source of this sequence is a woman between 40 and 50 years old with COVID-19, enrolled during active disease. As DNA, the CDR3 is TGTGCCTCCGAGTCTTGGCGGGCCCTCTCCTACAATGAGCAGTTCTTC. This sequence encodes CASESWRALSYNEQFF. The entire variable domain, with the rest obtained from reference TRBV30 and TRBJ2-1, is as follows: SQTIHQWPATLVQPVGSPLSLECTVEGTSNPNLYWYRQAAGRGLQLLFYSVGIGQISSEVPQNLSASRPQDRQFILSSKKLLLSDSGFYLCASESWRALSYNEQFFGPGTRLTVL.